The 3 T cell receptor beta chains given below trace back to one sample, sequenced in a study of response to subunit inactivated influenza vaccine. TCRdb reanalysed the RT-PCR reads using MiXCR and keeps one entry per CDR3 protein. The table has around 790,000 distinct CDR3 sequences, 21% seen once. Sample: PBMCs from blood, taken more than 4 days after vaccination. These receptors all come from a man aged 50 to 59 who received an inactivated influenza vaccine.

This rearrangement joins TRBV20-1 to TRBJ2-5; 12 bases map to TRBD2. The CDR3 length is 15 residues. CDR1 is DFQATT and CDR2 is SNEGSKA in the germline V gene (reference sequence). Trimming took 2 bases from V and 5 from J; bases not matched to a gene: 6. In DNA, the CDR3 is TGCAGTGCTAGACAACTAGCGGGGGGCGGGGAGACCCAGTACTTC. This gives the protein CSARQLAGGGETQYF.

This clonotype was observed a handful of times. The rearrangement links TRBV20-1 to TRBJ1-5; D is perhaps TRBD1 (5 bases). The CDR3 is 15 residues long. The germline CDR1 and CDR2 sequences are DFQATT and SNEGSKA (reference sequence). V lost 6 bases and J 0 bases, leaving 15 bases between the germline ends. The chain's CDR3 is CSAARQYDSNQPQHF. CDR3 nucleotides: TGCAGTGCCGCACGACAGTACGATAGCAATCAGCCCCAGCATTTT.

V is TRBV29-1 and J is TRBJ2-7, with D perhaps given as TRBD1 or TRBD2 (5 bases each). This CDR3 comprises 12 residues. Germline V gene sequence: CDR1 SQVTM, CDR2 ANQGSEA. Trimming cost V 7 bases and J 7 bases, with 17 bases left between them. The DNA of the CDR3 is TGCAGCGGGGGGAATACTGGGAGTGAGCAGTACTTC. This gives the protein CSGGNTGSEQYF.